The source of this T cell receptor beta chain is a study of CD8+ T cells in alopecia areata. PBMC-derived CD4+ and CD8+ T cells were sorted. Regarding this clone: Its target is unknown.

Findings and caveats of the study: Higher clonality than in normal scalp was seen in lesional scalp, especially alopecia totalis/universalis. Between patients, shared TCR sequences were less clear than in mice. This was possibly due in part to HLA diversity in the patient population.

The CDR3 loop spans 17 amino acids. CDR1 and CDR2 (germline): SGDLS, YYNGEE. The V gene end was trimmed by 0 bases and the J gene end by 5 bases; junction bases not matched to a gene: 11. Once RNA had been extracted, it was reverse transcribed into cDNA to act as the sequencing template. Here immunoSEQ multiplex PCR was the method, and the copy in TCRdb shows in-frame clones only, minus some. The top ten clones hold around a sixth of a sample with under 70,000 clones, 55% to 75% of them seen once. Sequences were derived from CD8+ T cells sorted from blood, sampled at week 0. The V call is TRBV9, the J call TRBJ2-1; 7 bases match TRBD1. The TCR comes from a human donor with alopecia areata. The CDR3 region is CASSVGIGTAGNNEQFF. For the CDR3, the DNA is TGTGCCAGCAGCGTAGGAATCGGGACAGCCGGAAACAATGAGCAGTTCTTC.